These 31 T cell receptor beta chains share one sample of origin, sequenced in a study of early T cells in non-severe SARS-CoV-2 infection. TCRdb fed the 5' RACE reads into MiXCR, producing one record per CDR3 protein. The sample holds about 48,000 distinct CDR3 sequences, approximately 9.4% seen once. Source material: whole blood. The source of these receptors is an adult who was a healthcare worker with PCR-confirmed SARS-CoV-2 infection or an uninfected control (not recorded which).

There are many counts of this clonotype. The chain combines TRBV7-9 with TRBJ1-1; D is perhaps TRBD1 (5 bases). Per germline, CDR1 SEHNR and CDR2 FQNEAQ (reference sequence). V was trimmed by 8 bases and J by 2 bases, leaving 12 bases between them. CDR3 length equals 13 residues. CDR3 DNA sequence: TGTGCCAGCTTAGGGGTAGAAAACACTGAAGCTTTCTTT. As protein: CASLGVENTEAFF.

This clonotype was recorded a few times. The chain is built from TRBV7-2 and TRBJ2-2; D possibly corresponds to TRBD2 (6 bases). Germline values: CDR1 SGHTA, CDR2 FQGNSA. The CDR3 spans 16 residues. V was pared by 5 bases and J by 1 base, with 14 bases between. In DNA, the CDR3 is TGTGCCAGCAGCACTGACGGAGGGTGGAACACCGGGGAGCTGTTTTTT. This codes for CASSTDGGWNTGELFF.

This clonotype was seen at least ten times. The J gene is TRBJ1-1, the V gene TRBV28; TRBD1 matches 9 bases. The CDR3 contains 14 residues. With V trimmed by 5 bases and J by 1 base, 2 bases remained unmatched. CDR1 and CDR2 from the germline V gene are MDHEN and SYDVKM. CDR3 sequence: CASSPDRGNTEAFF. The CDR3 region has the DNA TGTGCCAGCAGTCCGGACAGGGGGAACACTGAAGCTTTCTTT.

A few counts support this clonotype. The chain joins TRBV7-9 to TRBJ1-5, with D uncertain. Germline lookup yields CDR1 SEHNR and CDR2 FQNEAQ (reference sequence). The germline V and J ends were trimmed by 5 bases and 5 bases, with 7 bases remaining between them. The CDR3 runs to 12 residues. The CDR3 sequence: CASSRIHQPQHF. The CDR3 DNA sequence: TGTGCCAGCAGCCGAATCCATCAGCCCCAGCATTTT.

This clonotype was detected many times. The V call is TRBV7-9, the J call TRBJ1-1; no clear D. V lost 6 bases and J 1 base, leaving 9 bases between the germline ends. The germline CDR1 and CDR2 sequences are SEHNR and FQNEAQ (reference sequence). This CDR3 region has 13 residues. CDR3 residues: CASSPIQNTEAFF. The DNA for the CDR3 is TGTGCCAGCAGTCCTATACAGAACACTGAAGCTTTCTTT.

At least ten counts were recorded for this clonotype. The chain carries TRBV5-1 and TRBJ2-7, with 12 positions matching TRBD2. The length of the CDR3 is 18 residues. Trimming at V came to 3 bases and at J to 0 bases, leaving 10 bases not matched to a gene. CDR1 SGHRS and CDR2 YFSETQ come from the germline V gene. In DNA, the CDR3 is TGCGCCAGCAGCTCCGGACTAGCGGGGAGTTGGGGCTCCTACGAGCAGTACTTC. It specifies CASSSGLAGSWGSYEQYF.

This clonotype was found many times. The V and J genes are TRBV10-3 and TRBJ2-2; 9 positions match TRBD2. V was pared by 6 bases and J by 4 bases, with 0 bases of the junction left unmatched. The CDR3 covers 13 residues. Germline lookup yields CDR1 ENHRY and CDR2 SYGVKD. DNA of the CDR3: TGTGCCATCAGGGGACTAGCCACCGGGGAGCTGTTTTTT. Translation gives CAIRGLATGELFF.

This clonotype was seen a few times. This chain joins TRBV20-1 and TRBJ1-1; TRBD1 agrees at 7 bases. CDR1 is DFQATT and CDR2 is SNEGSKA in the germline V gene (reference sequence). Germline trimming cut 1 base from V and 1 base from J; bases unmatched to any gene: 0. This CDR3 is 13 amino acids long. CDR3: CSARGTGNTEAFF. The CDR3 coding sequence is TGCAGTGCTAGAGGGACAGGGAACACTGAAGCTTTCTTT.

This clonotype was picked up a small number of times. The chain couples TRBV20-1 to TRBJ2-1, with D maybe TRBD2 (8 bases). V lost 6 bases to trimming and J lost 2 bases, with 17 bases between them. CDR1 and CDR2 (germline): DFQATT, SNEGSKA (reference sequence). This CDR3 is built from 15 residues. The CDR3 loop reads CSAQGVAGTYNEQFF. The CDR3 DNA reads TGCAGTGCCCAGGGGGTAGCGGGGACCTACAATGAGCAGTTCTTC.

This clonotype was detected only a few times. The chain recombines TRBV12-3 or TRBV12-4 with TRBJ2-6, with TRBD2 matching 8 bases. This CDR3 is built from 15 residues. J was trimmed by 2 bases and V by 6 bases; bases with no gene match: 3. CDR3 region: CASSRGGAGANVLTF. The CDR3 nucleotides read TGTGCCAGCAGCCGGGGGGGCGCTGGGGCCAACGTCCTGACTTTC.

This clonotype occurred many times. The J gene is TRBJ2-1, the V gene TRBV10-3; 10 bases agree with TRBD2. V gave up 2 bases and J gave up 10 bases; unmatched junction bases: 5. In germline, CDR1 is ENHRY, CDR2 SYGVKD. This CDR3 region has 14 residues. The CDR3 nucleotides read TGTGCCATCAGTGAGACCGGGACTAGCGTCGAGCAGTTCTTC. As protein: CAISETGTSVEQFF.

This clonotype was found many times. The CDR3 loop is CASSGGSAEKLFF. The CDR3 nucleotides read TGCGCCAGCAGCGGGGGGTCGGCTGAAAAACTGTTTTTT. The chain couples TRBV5-1 to TRBJ1-4; D perhaps matches TRBD1 (5 bases). The germline CDR1 and CDR2 sequences are SGHRS and YFSETQ. This CDR3 has 13 residues. V was clipped by 4 bases and J by 7 bases, with 11 bases between them.

This clonotype has a count of ten or more. The V and J genes are TRBV7-3 and TRBJ1-1; unclear D gene. CDR1 SGHTA and CDR2 FQGTGA come from the germline V gene. The CDR3 has 14 amino acids. V was clipped by 5 bases and J by 0 bases, with 10 bases between them. The CDR3 region has the DNA TGTGCCAGCAGCAGCGGACGGATGAACACTGAAGCTTTCTTT. Its translation: CASSSGRMNTEAFF.

In its sample, this clonotype was seen a few times. The V call is TRBV7-2, the J call TRBJ2-5, with a possible D match to TRBD2 (5 bases). Germline loops: CDR1 SGHTA, CDR2 FQGNSA. The CDR3 runs 13 residues. V lost 3 bases and J lost 3, with 8 bases in between. CDR3 coding DNA: TGTGCCAGCAGCTTCGCGGGCGAAGAGACCCAGTACTTC. It encodes CASSFAGEETQYF.

Ten or more counts support this clonotype. The chain uses TRBV6-6 and TRBJ2-7; D is ambiguous. CDR1 is MNHNY, CDR2 SVGAGI, per germline (reference sequence). V gave up 9 bases and J gave up 0 bases, with 12 bases separating them. CDR3 length: 13 residues. The CDR3 region is CASSLRISYEQYF. In DNA, the CDR3 is TGTGCCAGTTCGTTGCGGATCTCCTACGAGCAGTACTTC.

This clonotype was seen a handful of times. The CDR3 DNA reads as TGTGCCATCAGTGACGGAGCGGCCCTCTCCTACGAGCAGTACTTC. Translation: CAISDGAALSYEQYF. V is TRBV10-3 and J is TRBJ2-7, with D possibly being TRBD2 (5 bases). This CDR3 has 15 residues. V lost 3 bases and J lost 0, with 12 bases in between. Germline loops: CDR1 ENHRY, CDR2 SYGVKD.

This chain uses TRBV11-2 with TRBJ2-7; perhaps TRBD2 as D (5 bases). The CDR3 contains 12 residues. Trimming removed 5 bases at V and 5 bases at J, with 10 bases between. The germline V gene encodes CDR1 SGHAT and CDR2 FQNNGV. The CDR3 reads CASSLTRNEQYF. DNA for the CDR3: TGTGCCAGCAGCCTTACTAGGAACGAGCAGTACTTC.

This clonotype was detected only a few times. The chain links TRBV20-1 to TRBJ2-6; no clear D gene. With 2 bases removed from V and 0 bases from J, the gap between germline ends came to 5 bases. Germline CDR1 and CDR2: DFQATT and SNEGSKA (reference sequence). The CDR3 is 14 residues long. The CDR3, as DNA: TGCAGTGCTAGAATGGTCTCTGGGGCCAACGTCCTGACTTTC. Protein product: CSARMVSGANVLTF.

The gene calls are TRBV30 and TRBJ1-2, with 10 bases lining up with TRBD1. This CDR3 has 13 amino acids. In germline, CDR1 is GTSNPN, CDR2 SVGIG (reference sequence). The junction had 8 bases not matched to a gene; V was cut back by 7 bases and J by 6 bases. CDR3: CASDRDRGHGYTF. Here the CDR3 DNA reads TGTGCCTCCGACCGGGACAGGGGACATGGCTACACCTTC.

In its sample, this clonotype was seen a few times. This chain connects TRBV19 to TRBJ2-1; D not certain. Germline-derived CDR1 and CDR2 are LNHDA and SQIVND (reference sequence). V lost 2 bases to trimming and J lost 0 bases, with 5 bases between them. The CDR3 spans 14 residues. The CDR3 nucleotides read TGTGCCAGTAGTATAAAGCGCTCCTACAATGAGCAGTTCTTC. It encodes CASSIKRSYNEQFF. Drawing the rest from reference TRBV19 and TRBJ2-1, the complete variable domain is DGGITQSPKYLFRKEGQNVTLSCEQNLNHDAMYWYRQDPGQGLRLIYYSQIVNDFQKGDIAEGYSVSREKKESFPLTVTSAQKNPTAFYLCASSIKRSYNEQFFGPGTRLTVL.

This clonotype came up a few times. The J gene is TRBJ2-3, the V gene TRBV7-2; D unclear. With 3 bases removed from V and 0 bases from J, the gap between germline ends came to 19 bases. The CDR3 extends over 18 amino acids. Germline-derived CDR1 and CDR2 are SGHTA and FQGNSA. CDR3 bases: TGTGCCAGCAGCTTGAAGTGGGCGCCCGGAATAAGCACAGATACGCAGTATTTT. Its translation: CASSLKWAPGISTDTQYF. The full variable domain, rest sourced from reference TRBV7-2 and TRBJ2-3, is GAGVSQSPSNKVTEKGKDVELRCDPISGHTALYWYRQSLGQGLEFLIYFQGNSAPDKSGLPSDRFSAERTGGSVSTLTIQRTQQEDSAVYLCASSLKWAPGISTDTQYFGPGTRLTVL.

This clonotype appeared many times. The rearrangement links TRBV7-2 to TRBJ1-1, with 8 nucleotides matching TRBD1. The CDR3 has 15 residues. Germline values: CDR1 SGHTA, CDR2 FQGNSA. Losses at the gene ends were 5 bases for V and 4 bases for J; bases not matched to a gene: 9. This CDR3 is CASSINRGESTEAFF. CDR3 coding DNA: TGTGCCAGCAGCATTAACAGGGGGGAGAGCACTGAAGCTTTCTTT.

This clonotype was recorded many times. The genes are TRBV7-3 and TRBJ2-5, with D possibly being TRBD1 or TRBD2 (5 bases each). Germline loops: CDR1 SGHTA, CDR2 FQGTGA. The germline V and J ends were trimmed by 5 bases and 5 bases, with 18 bases remaining between them. The CDR3 is made up of 15 amino acids. The CDR3 sequence: CASSAIPGSGETQYF. The CDR3 bases are TGTGCCAGCAGCGCGATTCCAGGGTCGGGGGAGACCCAGTACTTC. The full variable domain, with the rest looked up from reference TRBV7-3 and TRBJ2-5, is GAGVSQTPSNKVTEKGKYVELRCDPISGHTALYWYRQSLGQGPEFLIYFQGTGAADDSGLPNDRFFAVRPEGSVSTLKIQRTERGDSAVYLCASSAIPGSGETQYFGPGTRLLVL.

The V gene is TRBV6-6, the J gene TRBJ2-7; D remains unclear. The V gene's germline CDR1 is MNHNY and CDR2 SVGAGI (reference sequence). The CDR3 sequence is 13 residues long. Trimming took 0 bases from V and 5 from J, leaving 8 bases between them. The CDR3 sequence is CASSYSSFDEQYF. The CDR3 nucleotides are TGTGCCAGCAGTTACTCTAGTTTCGACGAGCAGTACTTC.

The table lists this clonotype with many counts. This sequence joins TRBV5-1 and TRBJ1-4; unclear D gene. V was clipped by 2 bases and J by 8 bases, with 13 bases between them. Germline CDR1 reads SGHRS; CDR2 reads YFSETQ. This CDR3 is built from 14 residues. The CDR3 DNA is TGCGCCAGCAGCTTACAGAACCAGGCGGAAAAACTGTTTTTT. This sequence encodes CASSLQNQAEKLFF.

This clonotype has at least ten counts. This chain joins TRBV30 and TRBJ2-1, with 9 bases lining up with TRBD1. V dropped 7 bases and J dropped 3; count of bases not matched to a gene: 1. From germline, CDR1 is GTSNPN and CDR2 SVGIG (reference sequence). The CDR3 has 12 amino acids. The CDR3 DNA is TGTGCCTCGGACAGGGGCTACAATGAGCAGTTCTTC. Translated: CASDRGYNEQFF. Together with reference TRBV30 and TRBJ2-1, the CDR3 gives the full variable domain: SQTIHQWPATLVQPVGSPLSLECTVEGTSNPNLYWYRQAAGRGLQLLFYSVGIGQISSEVPQNLSASRPQDRQFILSSKKLLLSDSGFYLCASDRGYNEQFFGPGTRLTVL.

This clonotype showed up many times. The gene calls are TRBV9 and TRBJ2-6, with no clear D. Germline V gene data show CDR1 as SGDLS and CDR2 as YYNGEE. V was trimmed by 0 bases and J by 0 bases, leaving 7 bases between them. There are 16 residues in the CDR3. The CDR3 DNA reads TGTGCCAGCAGCGTAGATTCCCACTCTGGGGCCAACGTCCTGACTTTC. Translation: CASSVDSHSGANVLTF.

This clonotype was seen repeatedly, ten times or more. This chain uses TRBV29-1 with TRBJ2-2, with 14 bases matching TRBD2. Germline trimming cut 7 bases from V and 4 bases from J; bases unmatched to any gene: 8. The length of the CDR3 is 16 residues. CDR1 is SQVTM and CDR2 is ANQGSEA in the germline V gene. DNA of the CDR3: TGCAGCGCTCGACTAGCGGGAGGGCCTAGCACCGGGGAGCTGTTTTTT. The encoded protein is CSARLAGGPSTGELFF.

J is TRBJ2-2 and V is TRBV21-1. TRBV21-1 is classified as a pseudogene. The CDR3 runs to 15 residues. CDR3 sequence (DNA): TGTGCCAGCAGCGCAATGTTAAGAAACACCGGGGAGCTGTTTTTT. Protein sequence: CASSAMLRNTGELFF.

This clonotype was seen many times. V and J are TRBV10-2 and TRBJ2-6; 7 bases agree with TRBD1. CDR1 WSHSY and CDR2 SAAADI come from the germline V gene. The CDR3 has 16 amino acids. Trimming cost V 8 bases and J 0 bases; bases outside gene matches: 7. Here the CDR3 reads CASWDSYSSGANVLTF. CDR3 nucleotides: TGCGCCAGCTGGGACAGTTACAGCTCTGGGGCCAACGTCCTGACTTTC.

CDR3 nucleotides: TGCGCCAGCAGCCGGACTGGAGATTCGTACGAGCAGTACTTC. This gives the protein CASSRTGDSYEQYF. The genes are TRBV5-1 and TRBJ2-7; possible D gene TRBD2, 5 bases. V lost 4 bases and J 4 bases, leaving 15 bases between the germline ends. This CDR3 has 14 amino acids. The germline V gene has CDR1 SGHRS and CDR2 YFSETQ.